This T cell receptor beta chain emerged from a study of PD-L1 blockade in urothelial cancer. Study-wide points: A below-median TCR clonality in blood before treatment predicted better survival.

Method: immunoSEQ multiplex PCR; TCRdb's copy keeps in-frame clones and lacks some. The profile shows 100,000 to 150,000 clones, about 88% of them singletons. Time point of the sample: pretreatment peripheral blood. Patient disease was locally advanced or metastatic urothelial carcinoma. Individual patients had between 1 and 8 samples, taken pretreatment and on-treatment. With 3 bases removed from V and 6 bases from J, the gap between germline ends came to 15 bases. Germline CDR1 is GTSNPN and CDR2 is SVGIG (reference sequence). The CDR3 spans 13 residues. A remark on this clone: Its antigen is unknown.

J is TRBJ2-7 and V is TRBV30; weak D call: TRBD1 (6 bases). The receptor comes from a man aged 50-60 years with urothelial cancer. Here the sequenced sample was PBMCs, taken around atezolizumab (anti-PD-L1) treatment. In nucleotides, the CDR3 is TGTGCCTGGAGGGCACAGGGTTTGGGCGAGCAGTACTTC. Protein sequence: CAWRAQGLGEQYF.